The 12 T cell receptor beta chains listed next were all sequenced from one sample in a study of neoadjuvant anti-PD-1 for oral cavity cancer. Assay used: immunoSEQ multiplex PCR; TCRdb lists only in-frame clones, some missing. The sample records tens of thousands of clones, around 88% being singletons. This sample comprised PBMCs, obtained before nivolumab (anti-PD-1) treatment. The receptor set was obtained from a person aged 40 to 85 with oral cavity squamous cell carcinoma.

The gene calls are TRBV7-8 and TRBJ1-5, with D possibly matching TRBD1 (6 bases). The ends were cut back, 7 bases at V and 2 bases at J, with 21 bases in the middle. CDR3 size: 17 residues. In germline, CDR1 is SGHVS, CDR2 FQNEAQ. CDR3 sequence reads: CASINGGGGPGNQPQHF. Here the CDR3 DNA reads TGTGCCAGCATTAACGGGGGTGGGGGCCCGGGCAATCAGCCCCAGCATTTT.

This clone was seen more than once but under ten times. The chain employs TRBV30 and TRBJ1-5, with D perhaps matching TRBD1 (5 bases). This CDR3 comprises 16 residues. Deletions cut 2 bases from V and 6 bases from J, with 20 bases between. Germline loops: CDR1 GTSNPN, CDR2 SVGIG (reference sequence). The CDR3 spells CAWSSQNPPGTQPQHF. The DNA of the CDR3 is TGTGCCTGGAGTAGTCAGAATCCCCCCGGGACTCAGCCCCAGCATTTT.

The chain combines TRBV28 with TRBJ2-7, with D unresolved. Per the germline V gene, CDR1 is MDHEN and CDR2 is SYDVKM. The CDR3 runs 13 residues. Trimming removed 7 bases at V and 1 base at J, with 11 bases between. CDR3 sequence: CASTLPQSYEQYF. The CDR3 nucleotides are TGTGCCAGCACTCTTCCCCAGTCCTACGAGCAGTACTTC.

The chain couples TRBV6-5 to TRBJ1-1; no clear D. Trimming took off 7 bases at V and 6 bases at J, with 9 bases between the two ends. Germline V gene lookup returns CDR1 MNHEY and CDR2 SVGAGI. The CDR3 runs 11 residues. This chain's CDR3 is CASTDPPEAFF. CDR3 DNA: TGTGCCAGCACCGATCCCCCTGAAGCTTTCTTT.

This sequence joins TRBV11-2 and TRBJ2-5, with D perhaps matching TRBD1 (5 bases). The CDR3 spans 18 residues. The germline V gene has CDR1 SGHAT and CDR2 FQNNGV. Trimming left V 5 bases short and J 2 bases short, with 24 bases between. The CDR3 bases are TGTGCCAGCAGCCCAGGGCGTTTAATGGGGAAGAATCAAGAGACCCAGTACTTC. Its translation: CASSPGRLMGKNQETQYF.

This sequence joins TRBV7-9 and TRBJ2-7, with 9 bases aligning to TRBD2. Germline V gives CDR1 SEHNR, CDR2 FQNEAQ (reference sequence). After removal of 4 bases from V and 6 bases from J, the junction contained 10 bases not matched to a gene. The CDR3 length is 15 residues. CDR3 protein: CASSSTGTSWGEQYF. The CDR3, as DNA: TGTGCCAGCAGCTCTACCGGGACTAGCTGGGGCGAGCAGTACTTC.

The chain joins TRBV30 to TRBJ2-3; 8 bases are a match to TRBD2. Looked up from germline, CDR1 is GTSNPN and CDR2 is SVGIG (reference sequence). V dropped 6 bases and J dropped 0; count of bases not matched to a gene: 5. This CDR3 region has 14 residues. The CDR3 bases are TGTGCCTGTCTCCCTAGCGGGAGCACAGATACGCAGTATTTT. Translation: CACLPSGSTDTQYF.

The chain joins TRBV25-1 to TRBJ2-6; D perhaps matches TRBD1 (7 bases). Germline assignment: CDR1 MGHDK and CDR2 SYGVNS. This CDR3 contains 16 residues. Trimming stripped 5 bases from V and 2 bases from J, with 13 bases between. In DNA, the CDR3 is TGTGCCAGCAGTCTTCAGGGGGGTGCTGGGGCCAACGTCCTGACTTTC. It yields the protein CASSLQGGAGANVLTF.

This clone was seen a single time. The J gene is TRBJ2-2, the V gene TRBV15, with D perhaps matching TRBD2 (6 bases). The germline CDR1 and CDR2 sequences are LNHNV and YYDKDF (reference sequence). The CDR3 runs to 15 residues. The V gene lost 3 bases and the J gene lost 4 bases, with 12 bases spanning the gap. CDR3 in DNA: TGTGCCACCAGCAGGGAGGGTATTCGCACCGGGGAGCTGTTTTTT. Its translation is CATSREGIRTGELFF.

J is TRBJ2-1 and V is TRBV29-1, with 7 bases lining up with TRBD1. This CDR3 has 15 amino acids. J was trimmed by 4 bases and V by 2 bases; bases with no gene match: 8. Per germline, CDR1 SQVTM and CDR2 ANQGSEA. CDR3 coding DNA: TGCAGCGTTGAAAGGGACAGAGGGGGTTACAATGAGCAGTTCTTC. Protein: CSVERDRGGYNEQFF.

This clone was counted a few times. The V call is TRBV29-1, the J call TRBJ2-7; D is ambiguous. The CDR3 has 13 residues. Germline assignment: CDR1 SQVTM and CDR2 ANQGSEA. The germline V and J ends were trimmed by 5 bases and 3 bases, with 14 bases remaining between them. The CDR3 coding sequence is TGCAGCGTTTCTTGGGGTCGACTCTACGAGCAGTACTTC. This translates into CSVSWGRLYEQYF.

The chain combines TRBV6-5 with TRBJ2-3; TRBD2 aligns across 7 bases. Per the germline V gene, CDR1 is MNHEY and CDR2 is SVGAGI. J gave up 4 bases and V 2 bases, and 6 bases lay outside the gene matches. The CDR3 has 15 amino acids. CDR3 sequence reads: CASSYTKTSSDTQYF. The CDR3 DNA reads TGTGCCAGCAGTTACACTAAGACTAGCTCAGATACGCAGTATTTT.